The 3 T cell receptor beta chains reported below all come from one sample, sequenced in a study of Tregs in tolerant kidney transplant recipients. Using immunoSEQ multiplex PCR, the repertoire was profiled, and TCRdb retains in-frame clones only, with some absent. The repertoire holds about 240,000 clones, with roughly 84% as singletons. Specimen: CD4+ T cells from blood. The receptors come from a human donor in good health.

The gene calls are TRBV5-4 and TRBJ1-6; possibly TRBD1 for D (6 bases). Trimming shortened V by 4 bases and J by 6 bases, and 14 bases separated the two germline ends. From germline, CDR1 is SGHNT and CDR2 YYREEE (reference sequence). CDR3 length: 15 residues. This CDR3 reads CASSPTGKFNSPLHF. DNA for the CDR3: TGTGCCAGCAGCCCCACAGGGAAGTTTAATTCACCCCTCCACTTT.

V gene TRBV10-1 combines with J gene TRBJ2-2; 7 nucleotides match TRBD1. V gave up 4 bases and J gave up 5 bases; unmatched junction bases: 1. Germline assignment: CDR1 WNHNN and CDR2 SYGVQD (reference sequence). The CDR3 length is 13 residues. The CDR3 sequence is CASSVTGTGELFF. The CDR3 coding sequence is TGCGCCAGCAGTGTGACAGGGACCGGGGAGCTGTTTTTT.

This rearrangement joins TRBV9 to TRBJ1-1; possibly TRBD1 for D (6 bases). This CDR3 contains 14 residues. The germline gives CDR1 SGDLS, CDR2 YYNGEE. V dropped 4 bases and J dropped 2 bases, with 12 bases sitting between them. CDR3 sequence (DNA): TGTGCCAGCAGCTCAGGAGGGGGAAACACTGAAGCTTTCTTT. This encodes CASSSGGGNTEAFF.